The next 6 T cell receptor beta chains were all read from a single sample in a study of glioma-infiltrating T cells after dendritic cell vaccination. Profiled with immunoSEQ multiplex PCR; TCRdb holds only in-frame clones, not every one. Of fewer than 50,000 clones listed, roughly 87% were seen once; the top ten hold about an eighth. Specimen: blood, collected before dendritic cell vaccination. The receptors were gathered from a human donor with glioblastoma.

This chain links TRBV6-4 with TRBJ1-2, with D unclear. V lost 0 bases, J lost 5 bases, and 19 bases lay in between. CDR1 is MRHNA and CDR2 is SNTAGT in the germline V gene. CDR3 size: 17 residues. The CDR3 loop is CASSDSPRSPHGYGYTF. In nucleotides, the CDR3 is TGTGCCAGCAGTGACTCGCCCCGATCCCCACACGGGTATGGCTACACCTTC.

V gene TRBV14 combines with J gene TRBJ1-3; TRBD1 is a possible D gene (6 bases). V lost 1 base and J lost 1, with 11 bases in between. This CDR3 contains 16 residues. CDR1 SGHDN and CDR2 FVKESK come from the germline V gene. The CDR3 DNA sequence: TGTGCCAGCAGCCAAGTAGGGGGATCGTCTGGAAACACCATATATTTT. Amino acid sequence: CASSQVGGSSGNTIYF.

V gene TRBV18 combines with J gene TRBJ2-3; 10 nucleotides line up with TRBD2. Trimming took 2 bases from V and 4 from J; bases not matched to a gene: 15. The CDR3 is 19 amino acids. Germline CDR1 KGHSH, CDR2 LQKENI. CDR3 loop: CASSPITAGGPGGPDTQYF. The CDR3 region has the DNA TGTGCCAGCTCACCAATCACAGCGGGAGGGCCGGGGGGGCCAGATACGCAGTATTTT.

The CDR3 coding sequence is TGTGCCAGCAGTGACTCTGGAGGGTTTGGCTACACCTTC. Protein sequence: CASSDSGGFGYTF. The gene calls are TRBV6-4 and TRBJ1-2, with D unclear. V was pared by 0 bases and J by 7 bases, with 9 bases between. CDR1 and CDR2 from the germline V gene are MRHNA and SNTAGT. The CDR3 spans 13 residues.

The gene calls are TRBV4-3 and TRBJ2-1, with D maybe TRBD2 (5 bases). The V end was cut by 3 bases, the J end by 0 bases, with 12 bases between. The CDR3 is made up of 16 amino acids. Germline values: CDR1 LGHNA, CDR2 YSLEER. Here the CDR3 reads CASSQWLASSYNEQFF. The CDR3 DNA follows: TGCGCCAGCAGCCAGTGGCTAGCCAGCTCCTACAATGAGCAGTTCTTC.

This chain connects TRBV7-8 to TRBJ1-1, with a weak D call TRBD1 (5 bases). The germline gives CDR1 SGHVS, CDR2 FQNEAQ. V was clipped by 3 bases and J by 1 base, with 9 bases between them. This CDR3 is built from 14 residues. The CDR3 sequence: CASSFSRENTEAFF. CDR3 sequence (DNA): TGTGCCAGCAGCTTCAGCAGGGAGAACACTGAAGCTTTCTTT.